This TCR beta chain was found in a study of sequential checkpoint blockade in melanoma (dated by TCRdb to between 2018 and 2021). Context from the whole study: Using 1:1 randomization, the trial assigned patients either to first-line nivolumab followed by ipilimumab (arm A) or to ipilimumab followed by nivolumab (arm B). Maintenance nivolumab came after both trial sequences.

The treatment or condition label for this specimen denotes: randomized to nivolumab then ipilimumab (arm A) or the reverse (arm B). None of the patients in the trial had previously been given DNA-damaging chemotherapy. Live CD3+CD8+ cells negative for CD19 and CD56 were sorted from thawed PBMCs on a FACS Aria II flow cytometer. CheckMate 064, a randomized, open-label phase II trial of sequential checkpoint blockade, was the source of the samples, all of which came from patients with melanoma. Peripheral blood mononuclear cells were obtained through leukapheresis, purified using Ficoll-Paque, and frozen in human serum containing roughly 9.8% DMSO. Immediately after sorting, the purity of sorted blood CD3+CD8+ cells was verified to be >98%, after which DNA was extracted. TCRbeta CDR3 regions were immunosequenced from genomic DNA with the immunoSEQ Assay. Genomic DNA was amplified by bias-controlled multiplex PCR before high-throughput sequencing. On the study's bioinformatics: To quantify the absolute abundance of each unique TCRbeta CDR3 region, the sequences were collapsed and filtered. Clonality, defined as 1 minus Pielou's evenness, was calculated using only productive rearrangements. A previously published method was used to identify clones whose frequencies were significantly greater in on-treatment samples than in baseline samples. This is the immuneACCESS table as TCRdb keeps it, with only in-frame sequences that have V and J called. A part of the clones is gone; compared with another copy, unresolved V genes explain less than half, and the rest is unexplained. The V and J calls and clone size are taken from that table; D and trimming were inferred from the DNA. The sample contains more than 10,000 clones, about three quarters of them found a single time. About 57% of the sample comes from the top ten.

The CDR3 contains 14 residues, cysteine and phenylalanine counted. Only the CDR3 DNA is retained, 42 bases long and in frame from the first base. CDR1 and CDR2 are drawn from the germline V gene (reference sequence): SEHNR, FQNEAQ. The paper as a whole reports these results and caveats: The model for predicting response that combines TCR metrics with mutation burden needs to be validated in larger, independent patient cohorts.

A note on this clone: This clone's antigen is unknown. Base qualities are not recorded, but no much larger clone differs from it by a single base.

Recombination connected TRBV7-9 to TRBJ2-5; the D gene is possibly TRBD1, with 5 bases matching. The DNA end is more similar to TRBJ2-7, so the J call may be wrong. The sample in question was CD8+ T cells sorted from blood (inferred from file names), obtained from a patient given nivolumab and ipilimumab in sequence. The receptor was derived from a human donor with melanoma. The bases read TGTGCCAGCAGCTTAGTGTCAGGGATCTACGAGCAGTACTTC. Translated, it reads CASSLVSGIYEQYF.